This TCR beta chain was identified during a study of cytomegalovirus exposure and HLA in healthy donors. General study points: A further, later analysis showed that HLA-associated TCR beta chains (compared with equally common others) were more clonally expanded. The study designated 150 or so TCR beta chains cytomegalovirus-associated. The later analysis indicated that the majority of CMV-associated TCR beta chains appeared HLA-restricted.

13 Jbeta primers and 60 Vbeta primers were used for the PCR. The method was immunoSEQ multiplex PCR; TCRdb's version includes in-frame clones alone and lacks a portion of them. The sample shows 150,000 to 200,000 clones, about four fifths of them seen only once. Between the trimmed V and J ends, which lost 7 bases and 0 bases, there was a span of 4 bases. Per the germline V gene, CDR1 is SNHLY and CDR2 is FYNNEI. The length of the CDR3 is 12 residues. Comments on this clone: Its antigen remains unknown.

This receptor was obtained from a woman aged 25 to 39 in good health and CMV-seropositive. The chain uses TRBV2 and TRBJ2-4; D gene ambiguous. The sequencing input was PBMCs. The CDR3 bases are TGTGCCAGCACCTTAGCCAAAAACATTCAGTACTTC. Its translation is CASTLAKNIQYF. The whole variable domain, filled in from reference TRBV2 and TRBJ2-4, reads EPEVTQTPSHQVTQMGQEVILRCVPISNHLYFYWYRQILGQKVEFLVSFYNNEISEKSEIFDDQFSVERPDGSNFTLKIRSTKLEDSAMYFCASTLAKNIQYFGAGTRLSVL.